The 26 T cell receptor beta chains given below trace back to one sample, sequenced in a study of shared clonotypes between healthy human individuals (dated by TCRdb to about 2020). Receptor libraries were prepared by the immunoSEQ multiplex PCR assay. TCRdb took this table from immuneACCESS and kept in-frame rearrangements with V and J called. Such tables lack part of the clones; where checked against another copy, unresolved V genes explain under half of the gap, and the rest is unexplained. Counted in this sample were some 2,000,000 clones; under 97% of them appeared once. 0.13% of the sample rests with the top ten. Sequences were obtained from naive CD4+ T cells sorted from blood. This sample's cell subset or site label indicates: CD45RA+ positively selected. These receptors were taken from a man in his late teens or twenties in good health.

This chain connects TRBV4-3 to TRBJ2-5; a possible D gene is TRBD1 (6 bases). Trimming left V 0 bases short and J 2 bases short, with 10 bases between. This CDR3 contains 15 residues. CDR1 and CDR2 from the germline V gene are LGHNA and YSLEER. CDR3 protein: CASSQDYRGQETQYF. The CDR3 DNA sequence: TGCGCCAGCAGCCAAGACTATAGGGGGCAAGAGACCCAGTACTTC.

This rearrangement joins TRBV2 to TRBJ2-7, with D possibly matching TRBD2 (6 bases). In germline, CDR1 is SNHLY, CDR2 FYNNEI. There are 16 residues in the CDR3. V dropped 4 bases and J dropped 6 bases, with 22 bases sitting between them. The CDR3 here is CASSGGQRVPFGEQYF. In DNA, the CDR3 is TGTGCCAGCAGTGGGGGTCAGCGGGTACCTTTTGGCGAGCAGTACTTC.

The chain carries TRBV10-3 and TRBJ1-4; D is unclear. CDR1 and CDR2 (germline): ENHRY, SYGVKD. CDR3 length equals 13 residues. Trimming pared 3 bases from V and 6 bases from J, leaving 8 bases between. Written as DNA, the CDR3 is TGTGCCATCAGTGATGGGATTGATGAAAAACTGTTTTTT. It codes for CAISDGIDEKLFF.

The rearrangement joins TRBV7-6 to TRBJ2-5; 12 nucleotides agree with TRBD2. The CDR3 contains 17 residues. CDR1 is SGHVS and CDR2 is FNYEAQ in the germline V gene. The ends lost 3 bases at V and 5 bases at J; junction bases unmatched: 10. This CDR3 is CASSFLASGGEGETQYF. CDR3 nucleotides: TGTGCCAGCAGCTTTCTAGCTAGCGGGGGGGAAGGCGAGACCCAGTACTTC.

This chain connects TRBV11-3 to TRBJ2-7; D not resolved. CDR1 and CDR2 (germline): SGHNT, YENEEA. The CDR3 is 13 amino acids. V was shortened by 5 bases and J by 6 bases, with 14 bases between the two germline ends. The CDR3 DNA sequence: TGTGCCAGCAGCGGTCTAGTATCGGGCGAGCAGTACTTC. Protein: CASSGLVSGEQYF.

The chain recombines TRBV28 with TRBJ1-1; the D is unclear. The ends were cut back, 5 bases at V and 5 bases at J, with 9 bases in the middle. Germline values: CDR1 MDHEN, CDR2 SYDVKM. The CDR3 totals 12 residues. CDR3 amino acids: CASSQGRTEAFF. CDR3 sequence (DNA): TGTGCCAGCAGTCAAGGACGGACTGAAGCTTTCTTT.

On this clone: One end of the junction is discordant with germline, which a read error may explain. The chain is built from TRBV29-1 and TRBJ1-1; D gene ambiguous. The CDR3 is made up of 12 amino acids. Germline CDR1 is SQVTM and CDR2 is ANQGSEA. CDR3 coding DNA: TGCAGCGCTGAATCAATTAACACTGAAGCTTTCTTT. Its protein is CSAESINTEAFF.

The chain recombines TRBV12-2 with TRBJ2-7; the listed D gene, TRBD2, was not tested against the DNA. TRBV12-2 is labeled a pseudogene. This CDR3 comprises 18 residues. The CDR3 DNA reads as TGTGCAAGTCGCCCAACGCGAGGGACTAGCGGGGCGGAATACGAGCAGTACTTC. It translates to CASRPTRGTSGAEYEQYF.

On this clone: Other nucleotide sequences in the sample specify the same CDR3. The chain uses TRBV30 and TRBJ2-5; D is possibly TRBD1 (5 bases). Germline V gene lookup returns CDR1 GTSNPN and CDR2 SVGIG (reference sequence). CDR3 length equals 13 residues. Trimming took off 0 bases at V and 2 bases at J, with 7 bases between the two ends. The CDR3 sequence: CAWSVRQQETQYF. CDR3 bases: TGTGCCTGGAGTGTACGACAGCAAGAGACCCAGTACTTC.

The chain recombines TRBV25-1 with TRBJ2-2; D perhaps matches TRBD2 (6 bases). The V end was cut by 5 bases, the J end by 5 bases, with 18 bases between. This CDR3 is built from 16 residues. The V gene's germline CDR1 is MGHDK and CDR2 SYGVNS. The CDR3 region has the DNA TGTGCCAGCAGTCCCTCTGACCGGGGGTGGACCGGGGAGCTGTTTTTT. Its translation is CASSPSDRGWTGELFF. The whole variable domain, filled in from reference TRBV25-1 and TRBJ2-2, reads EADIYQTPRYLVIGTGKKITLECSQTMGHDKMYWYQQDPGMELHLIHYSYGVNSTEKGDLSSESTVSRIRTEHFPLTLESARPSHTSQYLCASSPSDRGWTGELFFGEGSRLTVL.

The gene calls are TRBV4-3 and TRBJ2-5, with 7 bases identical to TRBD1. This CDR3 has 15 amino acids. Germline loops: CDR1 LGHNA, CDR2 YSLEER. V shed 1 base and J 0 bases; nucleotides not matched to a gene: 2. The CDR3 sequence is CASSQGDRDQETQYF. The CDR3 DNA follows: TGCGCCAGCAGCCAAGGTGACAGGGACCAAGAGACCCAGTACTTC.

The J gene is TRBJ2-7, the V gene TRBV27, with D uncertain. This CDR3 contains 15 residues. CDR1 is MNHEY and CDR2 is SMNVEV in the germline V gene (reference sequence). V was cut by 5 bases and J by 2 bases, with 16 bases left in between. The CDR3 DNA sequence: TGTGCCAGCAGTGGCGCGGATAGTCGACCCTACGAGCAGTACTTC. Protein sequence: CASSGADSRPYEQYF.

This chain joins TRBV12-5 and TRBJ2-7; possibly TRBD2 for D (5 bases). CDR3 length equals 16 residues. CDR1 and CDR2 from the germline V gene are LGHNT and FRNRAP. V gave up 0 bases and J gave up 2 bases, with 14 bases separating them. CDR3 bases: TGTGCTAGTGGTTTGGTACTAGGCCCCAGTCCCTACGAGCAGTACTTC. Translating gives CASGLVLGPSPYEQYF.

This clone has only one observation. V usage is TRBV13 and J usage is TRBJ2-6, with no clear D. Trimming pared 3 bases from V and 1 base from J, leaving 7 bases between. Germline V CDR1 and CDR2: PRHDT, FYEKMQ (reference sequence). The CDR3 extends over 15 amino acids. CDR3 bases: TGTGCCAGCAGCTTTAGGGTTTCTGGGGCCAACGTCCTGACTTTC. It encodes CASSFRVSGANVLTF.

V gene TRBV27 combines with J gene TRBJ1-4, with 7 bases aligning to TRBD1. CDR1 and CDR2 (germline): MNHEY, SMNVEV (reference sequence). V trimming: 1 base; J trimming: 7 bases; junction bases outside the gene matches: 6. The CDR3 spans 15 residues. The CDR3 sequence is CASSLYRGRGEKLFF. In nucleotides, the CDR3 is TGTGCCAGCAGTTTATACAGGGGTAGGGGTGAAAAACTGTTTTTT.

The chain employs TRBV7-6 and TRBJ2-1, with 15 bases lining up with TRBD2. The ends lost 5 bases at V and 9 bases at J; junction bases unmatched: 11. Germline loops: CDR1 SGHVS, CDR2 FNYEAQ. The CDR3 is 17 residues long. This CDR3 is CASSPSGTSGRLGEQFF. In DNA form, the CDR3 reads TGTGCCAGCAGCCCATCCGGGACTAGCGGGAGGCTAGGTGAGCAGTTCTTC.

J is TRBJ1-6 and V is TRBV7-2, with a weak D call TRBD1 (5 bases). Deletions cut 4 bases from V and 9 bases from J, with 13 bases between. CDR1 is SGHTA and CDR2 is FQGNSA in the germline V gene. The CDR3 runs to 14 residues. The CDR3 here is CASSSKTGVSPLHF. The CDR3 DNA reads TGTGCCAGCAGCTCCAAAACGGGGGTTTCACCCCTCCACTTT.

The V and J genes are TRBV6-1 and TRBJ1-2; unclear D gene. CDR3 length: 14 amino acids. V gave up 5 bases and J gave up 6 bases, with 16 bases separating them. The germline V gene has CDR1 MNHNS and CDR2 SASEGT. CDR3 residues: CASSPRERVDGYTF. CDR3 DNA: TGTGCCAGCAGTCCAAGGGAGAGGGTGGATGGCTACACCTTC.

This clone appeared once. Here the CDR3 DNA reads TGTGCCAGCAGCCCCGGACCCAATGAAAAACTGTTTTTT. Its translation is CASSPGPNEKLFF. The chain recombines TRBV7-2 with TRBJ1-4; no clear D. The ends were cut back, 5 bases at V and 5 bases at J, with 9 bases in the middle. CDR1 and CDR2 (germline): SGHTA, FQGNSA. The CDR3 sequence is 13 residues long.

V gene TRBV19 combines with J gene TRBJ1-5, with a possible D match to TRBD1 (6 bases). Germline CDR1 and CDR2: LNHDA and SQIVND (reference sequence). The CDR3 loop spans 16 amino acids. The germline V and J ends were trimmed by 2 bases and 5 bases, with 16 bases remaining between them. In DNA, the CDR3 is TGTGCCAGTAGTATAAGGTCCAGGGGAGGGGATCAGCCCCAGCATTTT. Translation gives CASSIRSRGGDQPQHF.

The rearrangement joins TRBV28 to TRBJ2-7; D perhaps matches TRBD2 (6 bases). The ends were cut back, 7 bases at V and 4 bases at J, with 17 bases in the middle. Germline CDR1 MDHEN, CDR2 SYDVKM. The CDR3 is 14 amino acids. In DNA, the CDR3 is TGTGCCAGCACGGGGGACCGACGGTTTTACGAGCAGTACTTC. The encoded protein is CASTGDRRFYEQYF.

As concerns this clone: Additional DNA sequences in this sample encode the identical CDR3. The V and J genes are TRBV10-3 and TRBJ2-7; no firm D call. Trimming removed 3 bases from V and 0 bases from J, with 3 bases in between. The CDR3 spans 12 residues. The germline CDR1 and CDR2 sequences are ENHRY and SYGVKD. The DNA for the CDR3 is TGTGCCATCAGTGACAGCTCCTACGAGCAGTACTTC. This gives the protein CAISDSSYEQYF.

This chain joins TRBV30 and TRBJ2-7; 9 bases match TRBD1. This CDR3 contains 14 residues. V trimming: 7 bases; J trimming: 3 bases; junction bases outside the gene matches: 10. Germline CDR1 GTSNPN, CDR2 SVGIG (reference sequence). The CDR3 spells CAYATGTGHYEQYF. The CDR3 DNA follows: TGTGCCTACGCGACCGGGACAGGGCACTACGAGCAGTACTTC.

J is TRBJ2-3 and V is TRBV6-1; perhaps TRBD2 as D (6 bases). Germline V CDR1 and CDR2: MNHNS, SASEGT. The CDR3 extends over 16 amino acids. Trimming cost V 1 base and J 2 bases, with 13 bases left between them. For the CDR3, the DNA is TGTGCCAGCAGTGAAGTCGGAGGGGTGGCCACAGATACGCAGTATTTT. Protein: CASSEVGGVATDTQYF.

The chain combines TRBV25-1 with TRBJ2-2; D might be TRBD1 or TRBD2, each matching 5 bases. Germline lookup yields CDR1 MGHDK and CDR2 SYGVNS. This CDR3 comprises 15 residues. Trimming left V 7 bases short and J 6 bases short, with 18 bases between. The DNA for the CDR3 is TGTGCCAGCATGGCCTCCGGGACCGTCGCCGGGGAGCTGTTTTTT. Its translation: CASMASGTVAGELFF.

This clone was observed once. This chain uses TRBV27 with TRBJ1-5, with D unclear. The V gene's germline CDR1 is MNHEY and CDR2 SMNVEV (reference sequence). This CDR3 has 14 amino acids. V was shortened by 2 bases and J by 3 bases, with 8 bases between the two germline ends. The CDR3 DNA follows: TGTGCCAGCAGTTTACGGCCGAACAATCAGCCCCAGCATTTT. Protein: CASSLRPNNQPQHF.